Each of the 31 T cell receptor beta chains below was sequenced from the same sample in a study of T cells in women clearing cervical HPV infection. Repertoires were generated with immunoSEQ multiplex PCR, while TCRdb's copy carries only in-frame clones and drops some. This listing includes some 32,000 clones. Source material: blood buffy coat. Receptors were obtained from a woman aged 18 to 69 with a cervical HPV16 infection that either progressed to CIN3+ or cleared (not recorded which).

A word on this clone: The read finishes 3 residues shy of the CDR3 end, and the germline J gene is used to complete it. V and J are TRBV9 and TRBJ1-3; D is possibly TRBD1 (5 bases). The germline gives CDR1 SGDLS, CDR2 YYNGEE. This CDR3 comprises 17 residues. V was cut by 1 base and J by 1 base, with 15 bases left in between. CDR3 in amino acids: CASSVSGGGESGNTIYF. The part of the CDR3 DNA that was read is TGTGCCAGCAGCGTATCGGGCGGAGGGGAATCTGGAAACACC.

Comment on this clone: Read sequence stops 3 residues before the CDR3 end, and the germline J gene provides the missing end. This sequence joins TRBV27 and TRBJ1-2; 8 positions match TRBD1. There are 14 residues in the CDR3. CDR1 and CDR2 (germline): MNHEY, SMNVEV (reference sequence). The junction had 6 bases not matched to a gene; V was cut back by 3 bases and J by 6 bases. The DNA read from the CDR3 is TGTGCCAGCAGTTTGAACAGGGGGGAAGATGGC. It specifies CASSLNRGEDG. The full CDR3 reads CASSLNRGEDGYTF.

A remark on this clone: The read ends 3 residues shy of where the CDR3 ends; the end is completed using the germline J gene. The rearrangement joins TRBV20-1 to TRBJ2-4, with no clear D. The CDR3 sequence is 12 residues long. The germline V gene has CDR1 DFQATT and CDR2 SNEGSKA (reference sequence). The CDR3 loop reads CSARDPWASQYF. The sequenced part of the CDR3 DNA is TGCAGTGCTAGAGATCCATGGGCCAGT.

On this clone: The read terminates 3 residues ahead of where the CDR3 ends, so the germline J gene completes it. This sequence joins TRBV5-1 and TRBJ2-3; 8 nucleotides line up with TRBD2. J was trimmed by 2 bases and V by 3 bases; bases with no gene match: 2. CDR3 length: 14 residues. The germline V gene encodes CDR1 SGHRS and CDR2 YFSETQ. CDR3 DNA (partial): TGCGCCAGCAGCTCGGGGGGGCACACAGATACG. Translated, it gives CASSSGGHTDT. The whole CDR3 reads CASSSGGHTDTQYF.

Note on this clone: The missing CDR3 end, 3 residues past where the read stops, is filled in from the germline J gene. The chain joins TRBV20-1 to TRBJ1-2; D possibly corresponds to TRBD1 (5 bases). This CDR3 spans 13 amino acids. Germline V gene sequence: CDR1 DFQATT, CDR2 SNEGSKA (reference sequence). CDR3 residues: CSARVPREDSYTF. The CDR3 bases that were read are TGCAGTGCTAGAGTTCCCAGGGAAGATAGC.

Details on this clone: The missing CDR3 end, 3 residues past where the read stops, is filled in from the germline J gene. The chain is built from TRBV7-7 and TRBJ1-2; D uncertain. Per the germline V gene, CDR1 is SSHAT and CDR2 is FNYEAQ (reference sequence). CDR3 size: 14 residues. The covered CDR3 bases are TGTGCCAGCAGCTTTATGGGCAACCTGGATGAC. Its protein product is CASSFMGNLDD. The entire CDR3 sequence reads CASSFMGNLDDYTF.

On this clone itself: The read terminates 3 residues before the CDR3 end, so the remaining end is supplied by the germline J gene. V and J are TRBV5-6 and TRBJ2-5, with D unresolved. Germline values: CDR1 SGHDT, CDR2 YYEEEE. The V gene lost 0 bases and the J gene lost 5 bases, with 11 bases spanning the gap. The CDR3 covers 14 residues. The CDR3 region is CASSLGHFRETQYF. CDR3 bases read: TGTGCCAGCAGCTTGGGACACTTCAGGGAGACC.

On this clone itself: Compared with germline, one end of the junction differs, possibly owing to a read error. The DNA ends 3 residues before the CDR3 does, and the rest of the CDR3 is filled in from the germline J gene. The chain links TRBV20-1 to TRBJ1-1, with D maybe TRBD1 (5 bases). Germline CDR1 DFQATT, CDR2 SNEGSKA (reference sequence). CDR3 length: 14 residues. The CDR3 sequence: CSAPRQSLKTEAFF. The covered CDR3 bases are TGCAGTGCGCCCCGACAGAGCTTGAAAACTGAA.

In the case of this clone: The read is 3 residues too short to cover the CDR3 end, so that end is filled in from the germline J gene. The genes are TRBV11-2 and TRBJ2-7, with 8 bases fitting TRBD1. Looked up from germline, CDR1 is SGHAT and CDR2 is FQNNGV. V was pared by 11 bases and J by 5 bases, with 11 bases of the junction left unmatched. The CDR3 has 13 residues. The chain's CDR3 is CASLGTGLHEQYF. The CDR3 DNA, read in part, is TGTGCCTCACTTGGGACAGGTCTTCACGAG.

Points on this clone: Read coverage stops 3 residues before the CDR3 terminus; the germline J gene supplies the remainder. The rearrangement links TRBV19 to TRBJ1-5; tentatively, D is TRBD1 (6 bases). This CDR3 is 17 amino acids long. The germline CDR1 and CDR2 sequences are LNHDA and SQIVND (reference sequence). Trimming cost V 4 bases and J 0 bases, with 16 bases left between them. This CDR3 reads CASSTTGFQGSNQPQHF. CDR3 DNA, as far as it was read: TGTGCCAGTAGTACTACAGGGTTTCAAGGTAGCAATCAGCCC.

CDR3 sequence: CAWSPGSSGVETQYF. The sequenced CDR3 bases are TGTGCCTGGTCCCCCGGGTCTAGCGGGGTTGAGACC. This chain links TRBV30 with TRBJ2-5; 9 bases align to TRBD2. The read finishes 3 residues shy of the CDR3 end, and the germline J gene is used to complete it. The CDR3 totals 15 residues. J lost 5 bases, V lost 5 bases, and 12 bases had no gene match. Per the germline V gene, CDR1 is GTSNPN and CDR2 is SVGIG (reference sequence).

Comments on this clone: Relative to the germline gene, one junction end is altered; a read error may explain this. The DNA ends 3 residues before the CDR3 does, and the rest of the CDR3 is filled in from the germline J gene. The gene calls are TRBV19 and TRBJ1-3; no reliable D call. CDR1 and CDR2 from the germline V gene are LNHDA and SQIVND (reference sequence). This CDR3 spans 15 amino acids. This CDR3 reads CASSRYGDSGNTIYF. Partial CDR3 DNA: TGTGCCAGTAGTAGGTACGGCGACTCTGGAAACACA.

With respect to this clone: The CDR3 end falls 3 residues outside the read, so it is completed with the germline J gene. The chain links TRBV5-6 to TRBJ2-1; 7 bases match TRBD1. This CDR3 is 14 amino acids long. Germline V lookup: CDR1 SGHDT, CDR2 YYEEEE. The trim removed 0 bases at V and 4 bases at J, leaving 1 base unmatched. CDR3 DNA (partial): TGTGCCAGCAGCTTGGGGGACAGTTACAATGAG. As protein: CASSLGDSYNE. The complete CDR3 reads CASSLGDSYNEQFF.

A word on this clone: Read data end 3 residues before the CDR3 end; the end is taken from the germline J gene. This chain connects TRBV20-1 to TRBJ1-5; possibly TRBD1 for D (5 bases). The CDR3 extends over 16 amino acids. The V end was cut by 1 base, the J end by 2 bases, with 15 bases between. The germline V gene has CDR1 DFQATT and CDR2 SNEGSKA (reference sequence). The sequenced part of the CDR3 DNA is TGCAGTGCTAGAGTAGAGGTGGGCAGGGGCAATCAGCCC. This encodes CSARVEVGRGNQP. The whole CDR3 reads CSARVEVGRGNQPQHF.

As to this clone: Read data end 3 residues before the CDR3 end; the end is taken from the germline J gene. V gene TRBV5-6 combines with J gene TRBJ2-3; 7 nucleotides match TRBD2. The CDR3 covers 12 residues. Germline CDR1 SGHDT, CDR2 YYEEEE. This CDR3 is CASSRGVGTQYF. The CDR3 DNA, read in part, is TGTGCCAGCAGCCGGGGGGTCGGGACG.

As to this clone: The CDR3 extends 3 residues past the end of the read, so its final part is completed from the germline J gene. This rearrangement joins TRBV15 to TRBJ1-6; D call uncertain. In germline, CDR1 is LNHNV, CDR2 YYDKDF (reference sequence). There are 14 residues in the CDR3. V was trimmed by 0 bases and J by 7 bases, leaving 7 bases between them. The CDR3 reads CATSRDYGNSPLHF. The part of the CDR3 DNA that was read is TGTGCCACCAGCAGAGATTACGGGAATTCACCC.

Of note for this clone: The read is 3 residues too short to cover the CDR3 end, so that end is filled in from the germline J gene. The genes are TRBV19 and TRBJ2-3; 10 nucleotides align to TRBD2. Germline V gene lookup returns CDR1 LNHDA and CDR2 SQIVND (reference sequence). There are 16 residues in the CDR3. Here the CDR3 reads CASSIGRTSGVETQYF. The sequenced CDR3 bases are TGTGCCAGTAGTATAGGAAGAACTAGCGGGGTAGAGACG.

As concerns this clone: The read terminates 3 residues before the CDR3 end, so the remaining end is supplied by the germline J gene. The V gene is TRBV2, the J gene TRBJ2-2; tentative D call: TRBD1 (6 bases). The germline gives CDR1 SNHLY, CDR2 FYNNEI. This CDR3 region has 15 residues. CDR3 DNA (partial): TGTGCCAGCAGTCAAGGGGGATCTGGGGCCAACGTG. Protein: CASSQGGSGANV. The CDR3 in full is CASSQGGSGANVLFF.

Note on this clone: Sequencing ends 3 residues short of the CDR3 end; the germline J gene provides the rest. The rearrangement uses TRBV20-1 and TRBJ1-3, with TRBD1 as a possible D gene (5 bases). V dropped 3 bases and J dropped 0 bases, with 12 bases sitting between them. The germline V gene encodes CDR1 DFQATT and CDR2 SNEGSKA (reference sequence). The CDR3 runs 15 residues. Here the CDR3 reads CSARAGTSSGNTIYF. Partial CDR3 DNA: TGCAGTGCTAGGGCGGGGACCAGCTCTGGAAACACC.

Comment on this clone: The read is 3 residues too short to cover the CDR3 end, so that end is filled in from the germline J gene. Other DNA sequences in the same sample also yield this CDR3. V and J are TRBV15 and TRBJ1-5; D unresolved. Germline CDR1 reads LNHNV; CDR2 reads YYDKDF (reference sequence). The V end lost 0 bases, the J end lost 0 bases, and 6 bases lay between the germline ends. The CDR3 totals 15 residues. CDR3 amino acids: CATSRETSSNQPQHF. The DNA read from the CDR3 is TGTGCCACCAGCAGAGAAACTTCTAGCAATCAGCCC.

On this clone itself: The missing CDR3 end, 3 residues past where the read stops, is filled in from the germline J gene. The V call is TRBV20-1, the J call TRBJ2-3, with 7 nucleotides matching TRBD2. Germline-derived CDR1 and CDR2 are DFQATT and SNEGSKA (reference sequence). Losses at the gene ends were 3 bases for V and 2 bases for J; bases not matched to a gene: 5. The CDR3 spans 14 residues. The CDR3 bases that were read are TGCAGTGCTAGGCCAGCGGGGATCACAGATACG. This sequence encodes CSARPAGITDT. The complete CDR3 reads CSARPAGITDTQYF.

Comments on this clone: The CDR3 is cut off 3 residues early in the read; its end comes from the germline J gene. V is TRBV10-2 and J is TRBJ1-5, with 9 bases that match TRBD1. CDR1 is WSHSY, CDR2 SAAADI, per germline. V shed 6 bases and J 0 bases; nucleotides not matched to a gene: 6. The CDR3 is 16 residues long. The CDR3 bases that were read are TGCGCCAGCAGAGCCGGGACAGGGCTTAGCAATCAGCCC. It translates to CASRAGTGLSNQP. The full CDR3 is CASRAGTGLSNQPQHF.

On this clone itself: The sequence runs out 3 residues before the end of the CDR3; the remainder is reconstructed from the germline J gene. The chain is built from TRBV2 and TRBJ1-1; tentatively, D is TRBD1 (5 bases). This CDR3 spans 13 amino acids. Trimming left V 6 bases short and J 1 base short, with 9 bases between. Germline lookup yields CDR1 SNHLY and CDR2 FYNNEI. The CDR3 reads CASSVTGNTEAFF. The part of the CDR3 DNA that was read is TGTGCCAGCAGCGTTACAGGGAACACTGAA.

About this clone itself: The DNA ends 3 residues before the CDR3 does, and the rest of the CDR3 is filled in from the germline J gene. This chain connects TRBV20-1 to TRBJ1-5; D call uncertain. CDR3 size: 13 residues. Trimming cost V 3 bases and J 0 bases, with 6 bases left between them. Germline CDR1 and CDR2: DFQATT and SNEGSKA (reference sequence). Partial CDR3 DNA: TGCAGTGCTAGCACAAATAGCAATCAGCCC. Protein product: CSASTNSNQP. Given in full, the CDR3 is CSASTNSNQPQHF.

As to this clone: The read comes to an end 3 residues before the CDR3 does, leaving the germline J gene to fill in the end. The chain uses TRBV5-1 and TRBJ1-2, with D unclear. CDR1 is SGHRS, CDR2 YFSETQ, per germline. This CDR3 has 12 residues. Trimming took 4 bases from V and 4 from J, leaving 8 bases between them. The part of the CDR3 DNA that was read is TGCGCCAGCAGCCCGGGGTCCTATGGC. Translation gives CASSPGSYG. The full CDR3 reads CASSPGSYGYTF.

As concerns this clone: From the germline J gene comes the end of the CDR3, since the read stops 3 residues before it. This chain joins TRBV20-1 and TRBJ2-3; the match to TRBD2 covers 10 bases. The CDR3 sequence is 15 residues long. Germline assignment: CDR1 DFQATT and CDR2 SNEGSKA (reference sequence). V trimming: 5 bases; J trimming: 6 bases; junction bases outside the gene matches: 11. This CDR3 reads CSASDLAGAGDTQYF. The sequenced CDR3 bases are TGCAGTGCTTCCGATCTAGCGGGGGCGGGTGATACG.

Details on this clone: The CDR3 goes on 3 residues after the read ends, and that part is filled in from the germline J gene. The genes are TRBV10-2 and TRBJ1-5, with unresolved D. Trimming left V 5 bases short and J 6 bases short, with 8 bases between. Looked up from germline, CDR1 is WSHSY and CDR2 is SAAADI. The CDR3 length is 12 residues. The part of the CDR3 DNA that was read is TGCGCCAGCAGTCGTTATTCTCAGCCC. Its protein product is CASSRYSQP. In full, the CDR3 reads CASSRYSQPQHF.

Comment on this clone: The read ends 3 residues early relative to the CDR3; the germline J gene fills the gap. The chain recombines TRBV6-1 with TRBJ1-2, with 8 bases that match TRBD1. Germline V lookup: CDR1 MNHNS, CDR2 SASEGT. The V gene end was trimmed by 4 bases and the J gene end by 2 bases; junction bases not matched to a gene: 6. The CDR3 length is 15 residues. The chain's CDR3 is CASSAQTGANYGYTF. The DNA read from the CDR3 is TGTGCCAGCAGTGCCCAGACAGGGGCAAACTATGGC.

As concerns this clone: The CDR3 extends 3 residues past the end of the read, so its final part is completed from the germline J gene. The J gene is TRBJ2-5, the V gene TRBV7-6; perhaps TRBD2 as D (6 bases). There are 14 residues in the CDR3. V lost 2 bases and J 2 bases, leaving 9 bases between the germline ends. In germline, CDR1 is SGHVS, CDR2 FNYEAQ. CDR3 sequence reads: CASSLSGRQETQYF. The sequenced part of the CDR3 DNA is TGTGCCAGCAGCTTATCAGGGAGGCAAGAGACC.

With regard to this clone: The sequence runs out 3 residues before the end of the CDR3; the remainder is reconstructed from the germline J gene. The V gene is TRBV5-4, the J gene TRBJ2-5, with TRBD2 matching over 7 bases. The CDR3 loop spans 16 amino acids. Germline CDR1 reads SGHNT; CDR2 reads YYREEE (reference sequence). V lost 3 bases to trimming and J lost 0 bases; unmatched junction nucleotides: 8. The CDR3 is CASSSPRAGDQETQYF. CDR3 DNA, as far as it was read: TGTGCCAGCAGCTCCCCTAGGGCGGGGGACCAAGAGACC.

With respect to this clone: The CDR3 end lies 3 residues beyond the end of the read and is filled in from the germline J gene. The chain carries TRBV18 and TRBJ2-3; D tentatively fits TRBD1 or TRBD2 (5 bases each). The germline CDR1 and CDR2 sequences are KGHSH and LQKENI. The length of the CDR3 is 12 residues. Incomplete CDR3 DNA: TGTGCCAGCTCACCGGAAGGGGAGACG. It is translated as CASSPEGET. The complete CDR3 sequence is CASSPEGETQYF.